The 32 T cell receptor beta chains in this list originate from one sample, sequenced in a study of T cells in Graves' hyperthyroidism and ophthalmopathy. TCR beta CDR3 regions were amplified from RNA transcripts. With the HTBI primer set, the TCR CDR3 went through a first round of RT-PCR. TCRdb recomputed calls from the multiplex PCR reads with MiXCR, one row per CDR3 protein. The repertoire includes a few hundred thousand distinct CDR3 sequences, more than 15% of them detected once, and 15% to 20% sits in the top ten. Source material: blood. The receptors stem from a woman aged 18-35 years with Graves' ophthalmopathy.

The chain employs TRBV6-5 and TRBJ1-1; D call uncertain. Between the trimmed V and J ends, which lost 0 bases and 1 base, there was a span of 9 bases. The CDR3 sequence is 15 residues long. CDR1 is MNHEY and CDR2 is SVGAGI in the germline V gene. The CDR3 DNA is TGTGCCAGCAGTTACTCGAGAGGGAGGAACACTGAAGCTTTCTTT. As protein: CASSYSRGRNTEAFF.

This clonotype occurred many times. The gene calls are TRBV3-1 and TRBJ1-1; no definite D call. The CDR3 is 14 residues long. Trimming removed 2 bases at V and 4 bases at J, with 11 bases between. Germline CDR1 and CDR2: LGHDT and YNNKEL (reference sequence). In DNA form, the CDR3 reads TGTGCCAGCAGCCAACTGAGAGGGAGCACTGAAGCTTTCTTT. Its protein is CASSQLRGSTEAFF. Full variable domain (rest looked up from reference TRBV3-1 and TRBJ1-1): DTAVSQTPKYLVTQMGNDKSIKCEQNLGHDTMYWYKQDSKKFLKIMFSYNNKELIINETVPNRFSPKSPDKAHLNLHINSLELGDSAVYFCASSQLRGSTEAFFGQGTRLTVV.

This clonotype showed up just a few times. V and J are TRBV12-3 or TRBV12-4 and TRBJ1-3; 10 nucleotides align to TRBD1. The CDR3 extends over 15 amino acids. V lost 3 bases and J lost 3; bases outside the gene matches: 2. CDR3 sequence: CASSLTGGGGNTIYF. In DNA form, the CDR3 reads TGTGCCAGCAGTTTGACAGGGGGCGGTGGAAACACCATATATTTT.

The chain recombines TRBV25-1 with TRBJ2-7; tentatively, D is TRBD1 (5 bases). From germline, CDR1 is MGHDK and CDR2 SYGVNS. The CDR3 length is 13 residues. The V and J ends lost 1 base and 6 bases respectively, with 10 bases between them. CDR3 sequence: CASSELVRGEQYF. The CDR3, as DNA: TGTGCCAGCAGTGAATTGGTAAGGGGCGAGCAGTACTTC.

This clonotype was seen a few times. The CDR3 nucleotides read TGTGCCTGGGCCCTAGCGGGGGGCTACAATGAGCAGTTCTTC. It translates to CAWALAGGYNEQFF. The gene calls are TRBV30 and TRBJ2-1; TRBD2 agrees at 11 bases. The V and J ends lost 5 bases and 3 bases, in that order; junction bases with no gene match: 3. Germline V gene sequence: CDR1 GTSNPN, CDR2 SVGIG (reference sequence). This CDR3 is built from 14 residues.

CDR3 sequence: CASRRDRTPWGSEAFF. Written as DNA, the CDR3 is TGTGCCAGCAGAAGGGACAGGACCCCATGGGGGTCTGAAGCTTTCTTT. The V call is TRBV28, the J call TRBJ1-1; 8 nucleotides align to TRBD1. In germline, CDR1 is MDHEN, CDR2 SYDVKM. The trim removed 6 bases at V and 6 bases at J, leaving 15 bases unmatched. This CDR3 comprises 16 residues.

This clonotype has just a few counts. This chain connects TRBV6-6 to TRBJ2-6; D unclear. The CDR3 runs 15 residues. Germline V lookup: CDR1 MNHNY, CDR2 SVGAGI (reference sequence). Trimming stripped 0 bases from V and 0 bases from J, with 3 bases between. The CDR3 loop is CASSYSVSGANVLTF. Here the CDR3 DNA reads TGTGCCAGCAGTTACTCAGTCTCTGGGGCCAACGTCCTGACTTTC.

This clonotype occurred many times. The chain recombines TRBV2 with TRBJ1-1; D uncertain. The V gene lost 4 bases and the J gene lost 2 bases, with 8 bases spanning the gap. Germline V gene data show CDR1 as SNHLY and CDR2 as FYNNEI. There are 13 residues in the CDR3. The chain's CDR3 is CASSVQLNTEAFF. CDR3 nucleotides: TGTGCCAGCAGTGTTCAGTTAAACACTGAAGCTTTCTTT.

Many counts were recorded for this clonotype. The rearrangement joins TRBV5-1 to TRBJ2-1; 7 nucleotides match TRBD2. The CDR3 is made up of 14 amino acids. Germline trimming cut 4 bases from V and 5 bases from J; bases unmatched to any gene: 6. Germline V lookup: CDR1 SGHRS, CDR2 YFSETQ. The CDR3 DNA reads TGCGCCAGCAGCATTCTAGCGGCCAACAATGAGCAGTTCTTC. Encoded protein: CASSILAANNEQFF.

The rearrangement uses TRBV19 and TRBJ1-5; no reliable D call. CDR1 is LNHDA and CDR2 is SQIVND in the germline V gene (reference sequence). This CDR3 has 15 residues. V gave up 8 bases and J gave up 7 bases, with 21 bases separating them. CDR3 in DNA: TGTGCCAGTGAATCCCGCCGTAGGGCCGGCCAGCCCCAGCATTTT. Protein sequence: CASESRRRAGQPQHF.

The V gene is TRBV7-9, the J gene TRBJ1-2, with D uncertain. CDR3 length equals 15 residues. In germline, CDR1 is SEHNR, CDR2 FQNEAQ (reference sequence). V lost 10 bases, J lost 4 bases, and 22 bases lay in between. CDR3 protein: CAISESERVSYGYTF. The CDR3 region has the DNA TGTGCCATCAGTGAGTCTGAGAGAGTAAGCTATGGCTACACCTTC.

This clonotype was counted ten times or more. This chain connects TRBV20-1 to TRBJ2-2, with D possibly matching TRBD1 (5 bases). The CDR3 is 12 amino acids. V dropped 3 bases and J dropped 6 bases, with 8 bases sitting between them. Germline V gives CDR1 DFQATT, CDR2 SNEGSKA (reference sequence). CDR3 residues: CSASRVAGELFF. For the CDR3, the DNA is TGCAGTGCTAGCAGGGTCGCCGGGGAGCTGTTTTTT.

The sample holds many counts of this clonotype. CDR3 sequence (DNA): TGTGCCATCAGTGTCGACAGGGAAGTTTCACCCCTCCACTTT. It translates to CAISVDREVSPLHF. The chain is built from TRBV10-3 and TRBJ1-6; 7 bases match TRBD1. The CDR3 covers 14 residues. The germline CDR1 and CDR2 sequences are ENHRY and SYGVKD. The trim removed 4 bases at V and 9 bases at J, leaving 6 bases unmatched.

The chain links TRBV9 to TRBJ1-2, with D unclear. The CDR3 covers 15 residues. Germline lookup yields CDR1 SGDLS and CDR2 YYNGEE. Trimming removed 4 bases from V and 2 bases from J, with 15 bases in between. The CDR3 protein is CASSPDINLNYGYTF. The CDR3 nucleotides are TGTGCCAGCAGCCCTGATATTAACCTGAACTATGGCTACACCTTC. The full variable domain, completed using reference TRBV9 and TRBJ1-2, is DSGVTQTPKHLITATGQRVTLRCSPRSGDLSVYWYQQSLDQGLQFLIQYYNGEERAKGNILERFSAQQFPDLHSELNLSSLELGDSALYFCASSPDINLNYGYTFGSGTRLTVV.

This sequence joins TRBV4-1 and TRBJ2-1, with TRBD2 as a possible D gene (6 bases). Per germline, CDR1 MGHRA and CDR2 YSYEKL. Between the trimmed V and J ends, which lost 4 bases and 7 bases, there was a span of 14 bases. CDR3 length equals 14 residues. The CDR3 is CASSPYGGGNEQFF. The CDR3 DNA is TGCGCCAGCAGCCCTTACGGGGGAGGAAATGAGCAGTTCTTC.

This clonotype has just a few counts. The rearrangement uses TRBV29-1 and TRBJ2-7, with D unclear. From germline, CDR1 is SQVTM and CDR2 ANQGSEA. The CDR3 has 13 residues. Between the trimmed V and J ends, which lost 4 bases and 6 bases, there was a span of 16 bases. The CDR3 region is CSVASGDWGEQYF. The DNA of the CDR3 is TGCAGCGTTGCATCTGGAGACTGGGGCGAGCAGTACTTC.

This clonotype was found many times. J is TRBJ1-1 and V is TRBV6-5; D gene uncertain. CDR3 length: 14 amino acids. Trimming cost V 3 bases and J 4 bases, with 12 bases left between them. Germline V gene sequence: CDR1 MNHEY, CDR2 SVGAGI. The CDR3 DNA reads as TGTGCCAGCAGTTATAGCGGGGATTCCACTGAAGCTTTCTTT. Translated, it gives CASSYSGDSTEAFF.

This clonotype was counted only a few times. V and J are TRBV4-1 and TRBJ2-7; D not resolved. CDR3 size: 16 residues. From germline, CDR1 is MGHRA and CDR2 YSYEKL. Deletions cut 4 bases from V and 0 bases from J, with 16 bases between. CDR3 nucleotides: TGCGCCAGCAGCCCCATCCAGACGGGTACCTCCTACGAGCAGTACTTC. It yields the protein CASSPIQTGTSYEQYF.

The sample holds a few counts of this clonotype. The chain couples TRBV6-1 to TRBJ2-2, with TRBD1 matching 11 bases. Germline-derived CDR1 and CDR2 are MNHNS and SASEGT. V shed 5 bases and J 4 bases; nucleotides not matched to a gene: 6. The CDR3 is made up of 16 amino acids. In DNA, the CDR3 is TGTGCCAGCAGTTCTTCCGGGACAGGGGGCACCGGGGAGCTGTTTTTT. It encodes CASSSSGTGGTGELFF.

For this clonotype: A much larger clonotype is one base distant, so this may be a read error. The CDR3 coding sequence is TGTGCCAGCCGCATCGGGACTTTCACCTACGAGCAGTACTTC. Translated, it gives CASRIGTFTYEQYF. V usage is TRBV7-2 and J usage is TRBJ2-7; D is perhaps TRBD2 (6 bases). In germline, CDR1 is SGHTA, CDR2 FQGNSA. Trimming took 8 bases from V and 2 from J, leaving 16 bases between them. The CDR3 is made up of 14 amino acids.

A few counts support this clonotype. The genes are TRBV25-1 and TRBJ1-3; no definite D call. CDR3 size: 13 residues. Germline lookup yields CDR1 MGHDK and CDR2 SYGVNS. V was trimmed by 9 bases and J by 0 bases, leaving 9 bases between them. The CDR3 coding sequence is TGTGCCAGTGCCCGCGTCTCTGGAAACACCATATATTTT. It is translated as CASARVSGNTIYF.

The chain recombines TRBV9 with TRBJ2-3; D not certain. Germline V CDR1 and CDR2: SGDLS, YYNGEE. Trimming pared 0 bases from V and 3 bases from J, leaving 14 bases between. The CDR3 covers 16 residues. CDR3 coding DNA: TGTGCCAGCAGCGTAGAAGGGCGTGATGGTACAGATACGCAGTATTTT. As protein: CASSVEGRDGTDTQYF. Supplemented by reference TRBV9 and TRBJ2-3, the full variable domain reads DSGVTQTPKHLITATGQRVTLRCSPRSGDLSVYWYQQSLDQGLQFLIQYYNGEERAKGNILERFSAQQFPDLHSELNLSSLELGDSALYFCASSVEGRDGTDTQYFGPGTRLTVL.

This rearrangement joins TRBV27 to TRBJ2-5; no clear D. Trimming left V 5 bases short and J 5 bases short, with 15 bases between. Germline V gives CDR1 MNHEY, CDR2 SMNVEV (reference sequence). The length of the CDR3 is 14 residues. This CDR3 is CASSPRPLRETQYF. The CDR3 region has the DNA TGTGCCAGCAGTCCCCGGCCCCTGAGGGAGACCCAGTACTTC.

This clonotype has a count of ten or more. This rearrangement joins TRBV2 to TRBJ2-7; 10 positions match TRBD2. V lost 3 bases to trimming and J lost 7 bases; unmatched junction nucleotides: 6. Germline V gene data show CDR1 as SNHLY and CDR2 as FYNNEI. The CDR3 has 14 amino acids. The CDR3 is CASSDLAGVGEQYF. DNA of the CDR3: TGTGCCAGCAGTGACCTAGCGGGGGTTGGGGAGCAGTACTTC.

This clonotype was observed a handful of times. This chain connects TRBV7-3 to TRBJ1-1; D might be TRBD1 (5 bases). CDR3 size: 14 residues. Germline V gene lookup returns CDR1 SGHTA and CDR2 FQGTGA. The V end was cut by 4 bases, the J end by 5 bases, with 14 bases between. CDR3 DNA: TGTGCCAGCAGCTCAAACGGGGGAGAAACTGAAGCTTTCTTT. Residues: CASSSNGGETEAFF.

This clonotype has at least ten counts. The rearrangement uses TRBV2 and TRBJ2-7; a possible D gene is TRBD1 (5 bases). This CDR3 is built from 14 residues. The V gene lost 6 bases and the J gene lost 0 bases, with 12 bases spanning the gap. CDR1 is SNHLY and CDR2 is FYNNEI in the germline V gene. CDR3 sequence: CASRRVDSSYEQYF. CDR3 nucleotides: TGTGCCAGCAGAAGGGTTGACAGCTCCTACGAGCAGTACTTC.

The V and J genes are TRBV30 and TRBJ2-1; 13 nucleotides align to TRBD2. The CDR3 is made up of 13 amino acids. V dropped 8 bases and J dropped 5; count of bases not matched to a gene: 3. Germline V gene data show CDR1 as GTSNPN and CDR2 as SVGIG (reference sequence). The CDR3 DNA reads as TGTGCCGGCGGACTAGCGGGGGACAATGAGCAGTTCTTC. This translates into CAGGLAGDNEQFF.

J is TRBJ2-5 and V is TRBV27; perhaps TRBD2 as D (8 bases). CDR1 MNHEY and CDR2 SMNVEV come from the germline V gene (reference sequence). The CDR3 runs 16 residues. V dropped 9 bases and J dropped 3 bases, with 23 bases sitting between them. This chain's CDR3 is CASRGGGTEIEETQYF. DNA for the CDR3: TGTGCCAGTCGGGGGGGGGGGACAGAGATAGAAGAGACCCAGTACTTC.

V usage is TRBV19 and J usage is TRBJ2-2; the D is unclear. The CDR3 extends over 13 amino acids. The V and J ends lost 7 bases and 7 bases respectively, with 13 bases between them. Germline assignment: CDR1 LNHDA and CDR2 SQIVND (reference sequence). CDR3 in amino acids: CASNSQPNGELFF. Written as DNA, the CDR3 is TGTGCCAGTAATTCACAGCCTAACGGGGAGCTGTTTTTT. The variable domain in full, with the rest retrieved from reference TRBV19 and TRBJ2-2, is DGGITQSPKYLFRKEGQNVTLSCEQNLNHDAMYWYRQDPGQGLRLIYYSQIVNDFQKGDIAEGYSVSREKKESFPLTVTSAQKNPTAFYLCASNSQPNGELFFGEGSRLTVL.

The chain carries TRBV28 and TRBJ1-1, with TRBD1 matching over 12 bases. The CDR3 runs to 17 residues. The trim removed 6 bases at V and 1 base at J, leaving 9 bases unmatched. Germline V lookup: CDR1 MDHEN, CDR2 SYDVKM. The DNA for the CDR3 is TGTGCCAGCAGACTCCATGGGGACAGGGGGCCGAACACTGAAGCTTTCTTT. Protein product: CASRLHGDRGPNTEAFF.

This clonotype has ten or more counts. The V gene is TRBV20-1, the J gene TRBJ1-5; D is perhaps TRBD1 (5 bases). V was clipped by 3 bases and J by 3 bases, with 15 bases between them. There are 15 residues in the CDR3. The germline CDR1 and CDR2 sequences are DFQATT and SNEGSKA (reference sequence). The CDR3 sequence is CSARVSGGANQPQHF. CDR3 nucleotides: TGCAGTGCTAGGGTCTCCGGGGGTGCCAATCAGCCCCAGCATTTT.

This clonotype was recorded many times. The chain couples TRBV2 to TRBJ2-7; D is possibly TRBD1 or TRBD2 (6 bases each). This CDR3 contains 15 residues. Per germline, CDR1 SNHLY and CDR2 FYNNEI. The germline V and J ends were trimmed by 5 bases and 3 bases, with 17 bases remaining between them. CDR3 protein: CASSTRGGQRYEQYF. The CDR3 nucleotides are TGTGCCAGCAGTACCCGTGGGGGGCAGCGCTACGAGCAGTACTTC.